This T cell receptor beta chain was documented in a study of T cells in Graves' hyperthyroidism and ophthalmopathy (dated by TCRdb to 2018 to 2020). Regarding the study in general: Peripheral blood was sampled at the time of initial diagnosis, prior to any treatment. A discovery cohort of roughly 100 patients, fewer than 50 with Graves' ophthalmopathy and over 55 with stable Graves' hyperthyroidism, was used to find distinguishing TCR V-J signatures. An independent validation cohort of some 18 hyperthyroidism patients and 17 patients who later progressed to ophthalmopathy tested prospective prediction of ophthalmopathy. The 75 to 100 discovery patients were randomly divided into training and test sets at a 7:3 ratio. The study also compared thyroid tissue and blood T-cell repertoires from several Graves' hyperthyroidism patients. Once sampling was done, hyperthyroidism patients were given methimazole at a starting dose of 30 mg daily, whereas ophthalmopathy patients were given high-dose intravenous methylprednisolone. TCR Vbeta CDR3 sequencing of some 140 peripheral blood samples (over 40 ophthalmopathy, over 70 hyperthyroidism and roughly 17 progressor patients) is reported in the paper.

The CDR3 contains 15 residues, cysteine and phenylalanine counted. The DNA shown is the 45-base CDR3, in frame from base 1. CDR1 and CDR2 (MNHNS, SASEGT) derive from the germline V gene. V has 6 bases trimmed and J has 3 bases trimmed; junction bases matching no gene number 10. The TCR beta CDR3 regions were amplified from RNA transcripts. The TCR CDR3 was subjected to a first round of RT-PCR using the HTBI primer set and the Qiagen OneStep RT-PCR kit. The libraries were constructed in a second round of multiplex PCR and then size-selected and purified. The libraries were sequenced on an Illumina HiSeq2000 using paired-end 100 bp reads. Per the authors' processing: SOAPnuke was used to process the raw data, removing reads that contained adapters or uncalled bases, had a mean Phred below 15, or lacked an exact match to the constant primer or identifier. COPE v1.2.5 was used to merge high-quality paired reads, and clonotypes were defined as unique nucleotide sequences. Clonotypes were aligned to IMGT TRBV, TRBD and TRBJ reference segments using MiTCR v1.1. The analysis was restricted to V-J combinations with a frequency above 0.0001, which together covered 98% to 99.2% of the repertoires. A TCS score was defined as the ratio between F50 (clonal expansion) and ExV (chaos), using BLOSUM62-based TCRdist between CDR3 peptides within each V-J. Welch's t-statistics and random forest reduced 500 to 650 V-J features to around 14, which were used in a naive Bayes classifier (R e1071). TCRdb ran its own pipeline on the public reads, namely fastp trimming at Q25 and MiXCR clone calling, and kept in-frame beta chains. Rows with a matching CDR3 protein are joined into one entry that keeps the most common DNA and genes. V and J calls and clone size were set by TCRdb, not the authors. This sample comprises approximately 400,000 distinct CDR3 sequences, 15% to 19% of them detected only once. The ten top clones hold 7.5% to 9% of the sample.

Worth noting for this clonotype: Its antigen target is currently unknown. No much larger clonotype is one base removed from it; base qualities were not supplied.

What the study reported, not specific to this receptor: Ophthalmopathy was separated from stable hyperthyroidism by a 13 V-J signature model, with around 90% sensitivity and roughly 81% specificity obtained in cross-validation and 80%/75% obtained in testing. No statistical method was used to fix the sample size in advance, and group allocation was not hidden from the investigators. Most expanded thyroid clonotypes (frequency above 0.001) were also detected in blood, suggesting blood repertoires may reflect thyroid immune responses. During validation, the model predicted progression to ophthalmopathy a median of approximately 6.5 months ahead of onset, with roughly 65% sensitivity and 72% to 80% specificity.

A patient counted as having stable Graves' hyperthyroidism if no progression to ophthalmopathy occurred over 18 months of follow-up. Hyperthyroidism patients were newly diagnosed, with disease duration under 2 months, and aged 18 to 65 years. The study excluded patients with uncontrolled infections, other autoimmune diseases, pregnancy or lactation. Clinical symptoms, serum thyroxine and TRAb, thyroid ultrasound, and orbital computed tomography formed the basis for the diagnoses. Ficoll-Paque density gradient centrifugation was used to isolate PBMCs from around 10 ml of fresh peripheral blood. Total RNA was extracted using Trizol reagent, and RNA quality was assessed on an Agilent 2100 Bioanalyzer.

This chain is built from TRBV6-1 and TRBJ2-5; 7 bases in the middle match TRBD2. The sample was blood. This receptor was identified in a woman aged 18-29 years with Graves' hyperthyroidism. At the DNA level, the sequence is TGTGCCAGCAGACGGGATTTGGGGGGGGAAGAGACCCAGTACTTC. The resulting protein is CASRRDLGGEETQYF.